A single sample gave rise to the 27 T cell receptor beta chains below, sequenced in a study of blood T cell repertoires in COVID-19. Assay: immunoSEQ multiplex PCR; the TCRdb copy retains only in-frame clones and omits some. The table includes around 430,000 clones, approximately 88% detected once. Sequencing was done on a sample of peripheral blood. The source of these receptors is a woman aged 45 to 65 with COVID-19, enrolled during active disease.

This clone was recorded only once. This chain uses TRBV27 with TRBJ1-2; unclear D gene. The CDR3 is made up of 13 amino acids. CDR1 is MNHEY, CDR2 SMNVEV, per germline (reference sequence). The V and J ends lost 6 bases and 5 bases respectively, with 13 bases between them. CDR3: CASRLQSQYGYTF. The CDR3 bases are TGTGCCAGCAGGTTACAGTCCCAGTATGGCTACACCTTC.

This rearrangement joins TRBV6-5 to TRBJ2-5; 8 nucleotides match TRBD1. V shed 7 bases and J 2 bases; nucleotides not matched to a gene: 0. Germline V gives CDR1 MNHEY, CDR2 SVGAGI. The CDR3 spans 12 residues. CDR3 amino acids: CASNRGQETQYF. CDR3 nucleotides: TGTGCCAGCAACAGGGGGCAAGAGACCCAGTACTTC.

The rearrangement links TRBV5-4 to TRBJ2-2; TRBD1 matches at 7 bases. CDR3 size: 15 residues. The J segment lost 8 bases and the V segment lost 1 base, leaving 8 bases of the junction unmatched. The V gene's germline CDR1 is SGHNT and CDR2 YYREEE (reference sequence). For the CDR3, the DNA is TGTGCCAGCAGCTTGTATGGGACAGTGGTGGGGGAGCTGTTTTTT. It encodes CASSLYGTVVGELFF.

The gene calls are TRBV28 and TRBJ1-5; 8 bases fit TRBD1. The CDR3 is made up of 16 amino acids. CDR1 and CDR2 (germline): MDHEN, SYDVKM. V dropped 6 bases and J dropped 1; count of bases not matched to a gene: 8. The CDR3, as DNA: TGTGCCAGCAGGATCCAGGGGGCAGGGAGCAATCAGCCCCAGCATTTT. It yields the protein CASRIQGAGSNQPQHF.

This chain connects TRBV29-1 to TRBJ2-7, with D possibly matching TRBD1 (6 bases). The CDR3 loop spans 12 amino acids. The germline CDR1 and CDR2 sequences are SQVTM and ANQGSEA. V lost 5 bases to trimming and J lost 2 bases, with 10 bases between them. CDR3 sequence reads: CSVTGQTYEQYF. CDR3 DNA: TGCAGCGTTACGGGACAAACCTACGAGCAGTACTTC.

V gene TRBV25-1 combines with J gene TRBJ1-2; 8 nucleotides line up with TRBD1. Germline V gene lookup returns CDR1 MGHDK and CDR2 SYGVNS. This CDR3 contains 12 residues. Trimming at V came to 11 bases and at J to 7 bases, leaving 9 bases not matched to a gene. CDR3 region: CAGQGASGGYTF. In DNA, the CDR3 is TGTGCCGGACAGGGCGCTTCTGGTGGCTACACCTTC.

The V and J genes are TRBV19 and TRBJ2-2; possible D gene TRBD1, 6 bases. Trimming stripped 8 bases from V and 3 bases from J, with 22 bases between. CDR3 length: 17 amino acids. CDR1 LNHDA and CDR2 SQIVND come from the germline V gene (reference sequence). This chain's CDR3 is CASLKGRGQIDTGELFF. The CDR3 DNA reads as TGTGCCAGTCTTAAAGGGAGAGGACAGATAGACACCGGGGAGCTGTTTTTT.

This chain links TRBV11-2 with TRBJ2-1; 12 bases line up with TRBD2. The CDR3 spans 14 residues. The V gene's germline CDR1 is SGHAT and CDR2 FQNNGV. Trimming removed 1 base from V and 8 bases from J; junction bases left unmatched: 0. The CDR3 spells CASSLGTSGDEQFF. CDR3 coding DNA: TGTGCCAGCAGCTTAGGGACTAGCGGGGATGAGCAGTTCTTC.

The gene calls are TRBV11-2 and TRBJ1-2; TRBD1 is a possible D gene (5 bases). V lost 2 bases and J 3 bases, leaving 7 bases between the germline ends. Looked up from germline, CDR1 is SGHAT and CDR2 is FQNNGV. This CDR3 has 13 residues. This CDR3 reads CASSLIGDYGYTF. The CDR3 coding sequence is TGTGCCAGCAGCTTAATAGGGGACTATGGCTACACCTTC.

The chain carries TRBV14 and TRBJ1-2, with D unresolved. The CDR3 covers 12 residues. V was clipped by 5 bases and J by 2 bases, with 6 bases between them. Germline V lookup: CDR1 SGHDN, CDR2 FVKESK. DNA for the CDR3: TGTGCCAGCAGCGGCAAGAACTATGGCTACACCTTC. Encoded protein: CASSGKNYGYTF.

The V gene is TRBV13, the J gene TRBJ2-2, with D hard to call. CDR1 is PRHDT and CDR2 is FYEKMQ in the germline V gene (reference sequence). The CDR3 is 13 amino acids. The germline V and J ends were trimmed by 5 bases and 7 bases, with 11 bases remaining between them. CDR3 loop: CASSAVSIGELFF. The CDR3 DNA reads as TGTGCCAGCAGCGCGGTTTCGATCGGGGAGCTGTTTTTT.

This chain joins TRBV6-5 and TRBJ1-3; D call uncertain. Germline CDR1 and CDR2: MNHEY and SVGAGI. This CDR3 region has 13 residues. Trimming shortened V by 6 bases and J by 4 bases, and 10 bases separated the two germline ends. The CDR3 bases are TGTGCCAGCAGATCTGGGCCAGGAAACACCATATATTTT. It specifies CASRSGPGNTIYF.

The chain is built from TRBV6-5 and TRBJ1-5; perhaps TRBD1 as D (6 bases). Trimming shortened V by 6 bases and J by 3 bases, and 12 bases separated the two germline ends. Germline V lookup: CDR1 MNHEY, CDR2 SVGAGI. This CDR3 comprises 14 residues. This CDR3 reads CASSPQGVNQPQHF. CDR3 sequence (DNA): TGTGCCAGCAGCCCACAGGGAGTCAATCAGCCCCAGCATTTT.

This chain links TRBV6-5 with TRBJ1-4; 10 bases map to TRBD1. Trimming at V came to 7 bases and at J to 7 bases, leaving 6 bases not matched to a gene. CDR1 and CDR2 from the germline V gene are MNHEY and SVGAGI. This CDR3 region has 14 residues. The CDR3 coding sequence is TGTGCCAGCATAGACAGGGGGCTAGTTGAAAAACTGTTTTTT. Its translation is CASIDRGLVEKLFF.

The count of this clone is one. This sequence joins TRBV28 and TRBJ2-4; D is unresolved. V lost 2 bases and J lost 13, with 15 bases in between. Germline-derived CDR1 and CDR2 are MDHEN and SYDVKM. The CDR3 has 13 amino acids. CDR3 residues: CASSLPELNTQYF. Here the CDR3 DNA reads TGTGCCAGCAGTTTACCCGAATTAAACACACAGTACTTC.

The chain has TRBV10-2 and TRBJ2-4, with D tentatively TRBD2 (5 bases). CDR3 size: 13 residues. V was trimmed by 0 bases and J by 9 bases, leaving 9 bases between them. Germline CDR1 reads WSHSY; CDR2 reads SAAADI. As DNA, the CDR3 is TGCGCCAGCAGTGAGTCGAGGGTCGGCATTCAGTACTTC. Protein sequence: CASSESRVGIQYF.

This clone came up a few times. V and J are TRBV28 and TRBJ1-6, with D possibly matching TRBD1 (6 bases). Germline V gives CDR1 MDHEN, CDR2 SYDVKM. V dropped 5 bases and J dropped 6 bases, with 14 bases sitting between them. The CDR3 runs to 15 residues. CDR3 residues: CASSALAGVNSPLHF. CDR3 coding DNA: TGTGCCAGCAGTGCTCTGGCAGGGGTTAATTCACCCCTCCACTTT.

Turning to this clone: One end of the junction fails to match germline, which may point to a read error. The genes are TRBV2 and TRBJ2-7, with D possibly TRBD1 on 5 matching bases. Germline CDR1 and CDR2: SNHLY and FYNNEI. This CDR3 comprises 11 residues. This CDR3 is CASTRAYLYGF. The CDR3 nucleotides are TGTGCCAGCACCAGGGCGTACCTCTACGGCTTC.

The chain joins TRBV24-1 to TRBJ2-7; possible D gene TRBD1, 5 bases. Germline CDR1 and CDR2: KGHDR and SFDVKD. V lost 2 bases, J lost 3 bases, and 10 bases lay in between. This CDR3 has 14 amino acids. CDR3 nucleotides: TGTGCCACCAGTGATTCCCACCAGGGCTACGAGCAGTACTTC. Its protein is CATSDSHQGYEQYF.

This clone was seen just once. The chain couples TRBV4-2 to TRBJ1-4; D ambiguous. This CDR3 has 13 amino acids. Germline V gene data show CDR1 as LGHNA and CDR2 as YNFKEQ. Trimming pared 4 bases from V and 3 bases from J, leaving 6 bases between. The chain's CDR3 is CASSPRPNEKLFF. The CDR3 DNA reads as TGTGCCAGCAGCCCTAGACCTAATGAAAAACTGTTTTTT.

V and J are TRBV12-3 or TRBV12-4 and TRBJ1-3, with no clear D. The CDR3 is made up of 12 amino acids. V lost 8 bases and J 6 bases, leaving 11 bases between the germline ends. CDR3 loop: CASRQIQNTIYF. The CDR3 DNA is TGTGCCAGCCGCCAGATTCAAAACACCATATATTTT.

The count of this clone is one. V gene TRBV4-1 combines with J gene TRBJ1-1, with 10 bases that match TRBD1. The CDR3 has 14 residues. With 5 bases clipped from V and 5 bases from J, the junction kept 5 bases outside the gene matches. Germline lookup yields CDR1 MGHRA and CDR2 YSYEKL. The DNA of the CDR3 is TGCGCCAGCAGCTCTCGGACAGGGGGGACTGAAGCTTTCTTT. It is translated as CASSSRTGGTEAFF.

The count of this clone is one. This sample also contains other DNA sequences that code for the same CDR3. The chain combines TRBV19 with TRBJ1-5; 8 bases fit TRBD1. The germline CDR1 and CDR2 sequences are LNHDA and SQIVND (reference sequence). Trimming took 5 bases from V and 0 from J; bases not matched to a gene: 3. The CDR3 totals 15 residues. This CDR3 reads CASSQGAYSNQPQHF. The DNA for the CDR3 is TGTGCCAGTAGTCAGGGGGCCTATAGCAATCAGCCCCAGCATTTT.

This chain connects TRBV27 to TRBJ1-2; TRBD1 agrees at 8 bases. V was clipped by 3 bases and J by 7 bases; unmatched bases: 7. This CDR3 comprises 14 residues. The germline CDR1 and CDR2 sequences are MNHEY and SMNVEV (reference sequence). CDR3 residues: CASSFQGARGGYTF. The DNA of the CDR3 is TGTGCCAGCAGTTTCCAGGGGGCAAGAGGTGGCTACACCTTC.

The J gene is TRBJ2-2, the V gene TRBV6-4; D is undetermined. The CDR3 consists of 13 residues. Germline loops: CDR1 MRHNA, CDR2 SNTAGT. V lost 3 bases, J lost 9 bases, and 11 bases lay in between. CDR3 protein: CASSEEVGRELFF. The CDR3 nucleotides are TGTGCCAGCAGTGAGGAAGTGGGCCGGGAGCTGTTTTTT.

The chain joins TRBV5-4 to TRBJ1-1; the D is unclear. The CDR3 extends over 14 amino acids. Trimming took off 4 bases at V and 2 bases at J, with 12 bases between the two ends. Germline V gene data show CDR1 as SGHNT and CDR2 as YYREEE (reference sequence). The CDR3 nucleotides are TGTGCCAGCAGCCCTTATGGCAGTAACACTGAAGCTTTCTTT. Residues: CASSPYGSNTEAFF.

The chain recombines TRBV27 with TRBJ1-3; TRBD1 might be the D (5 bases). V lost 7 bases to trimming and J lost 0 bases, with 25 bases between them. The CDR3 consists of 19 residues. From germline, CDR1 is MNHEY and CDR2 SMNVEV (reference sequence). The CDR3 reads CASNPRPPGSGGSGNTIYF. The CDR3 DNA follows: TGTGCCAGCAACCCCCGGCCACCCGGGTCCGGGGGCTCTGGAAACACCATATATTTT.